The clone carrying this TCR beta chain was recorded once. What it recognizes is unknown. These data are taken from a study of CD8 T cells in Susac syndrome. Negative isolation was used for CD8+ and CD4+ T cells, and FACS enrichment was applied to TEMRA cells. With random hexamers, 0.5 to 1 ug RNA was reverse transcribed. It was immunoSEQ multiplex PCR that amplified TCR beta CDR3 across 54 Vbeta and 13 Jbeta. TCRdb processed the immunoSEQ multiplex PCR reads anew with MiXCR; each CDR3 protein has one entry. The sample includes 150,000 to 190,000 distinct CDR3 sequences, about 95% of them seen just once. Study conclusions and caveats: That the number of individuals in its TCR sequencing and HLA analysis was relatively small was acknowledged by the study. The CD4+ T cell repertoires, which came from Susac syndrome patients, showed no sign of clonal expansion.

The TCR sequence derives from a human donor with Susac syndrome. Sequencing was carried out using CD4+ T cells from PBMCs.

This CDR3 is CASSLDQPRVGLAGHTDTQYF. The CDR3 DNA reads TGTGCCAGCAGCTTAGATCAGCCGCGGGTGGGGCTAGCGGGGCACACAGATACGCAGTATTTT. The V and J genes are TRBV11-2 and TRBJ2-3; 9 nucleotides line up with TRBD2. Germline V gene data show CDR1 as SGHAT and CDR2 as FQNNGV. CDR3 length: 21 residues. The junction had 18 bases not matched to a gene; V was cut back by 0 bases and J by 2 bases.